These 26 T cell receptor beta chains originate from one sample sequenced in a study of regulatory T cells in long-lasting Graves disease. Through Arm-PCR of CDR3 regions and iRepertoire HTBI primers, TCR beta libraries were built. TCRdb re-called the multiplex PCR reads with MiXCR, one entry per CDR3 protein. Of 450,000 or so distinct CDR3 sequences in the sample, roughly 23% were seen once. The time point here: persistent/refractory GD, antithyroid drugs over 5 years with positive TRAb. Generation of the TCR library employed RNA extracted from PBMCs. Sequencing used peripheral blood mononuclear cells (PBMCs), obtained when the disease was refractory, from a patient treated with antithyroid drugs. These receptors originate from a female donor with Graves disease.

The chain employs TRBV6-1 and TRBJ2-3; tentatively, D is TRBD1 (6 bases). There are 15 residues in the CDR3. The germline V and J ends were trimmed by 8 bases and 4 bases, with 19 bases remaining between them. From germline, CDR1 is MNHNS and CDR2 SASEGT. CDR3 in DNA: TGTGCCAGCTCCCTCCTGACAGGTTTGCCAGATACGCAGTATTTT. Translating it yields CASSLLTGLPDTQYF.

In its sample, this clonotype was seen many times. DNA for the CDR3: TGTGCCAGCAGGTTCGGGCTCCAAGAGACCCAGTACTTC. As protein: CASRFGLQETQYF. The chain recombines TRBV7-2 with TRBJ2-5; no reliable D call. Per germline, CDR1 SGHTA and CDR2 FQGNSA. Trimming shortened V by 6 bases and J by 1 base, and 9 bases separated the two germline ends. The CDR3 runs to 13 residues.

This clonotype has a handful of counts. V and J are TRBV6-2 or TRBV6-3 and TRBJ2-4; perhaps TRBD2 as D (6 bases). V lost 6 bases and J lost 1, with 19 bases in between. CDR1 is MNHEY, CDR2 SVGEGT, per germline. There are 17 residues in the CDR3. The DNA of the CDR3 is TGTGCCAGCAGCCCCCCTTGGATAGGGAGGGCCAAAAACATTCAGTACTTC. It specifies CASSPPWIGRAKNIQYF.

This clonotype was counted ten times or more. The chain carries TRBV19 and TRBJ2-5; 8 bases match TRBD2. CDR3 length equals 13 residues. The V gene end was trimmed by 9 bases and the J gene end by 4 bases; junction bases not matched to a gene: 7. In germline, CDR1 is LNHDA, CDR2 SQIVND (reference sequence). The DNA for the CDR3 is TGTGCCAGCAGCAGGACTAGCACAGAGACCCAGTACTTC. This sequence encodes CASSRTSTETQYF.

This clonotype was detected many times. The genes are TRBV7-8 and TRBJ1-5; 7 bases line up with TRBD1. The CDR3 contains 15 residues. With V trimmed by 5 bases and J by 4 bases, 8 bases remained unmatched. Per germline, CDR1 SGHVS and CDR2 FQNEAQ. This chain's CDR3 is CASSPGGGGNQPQHF. The CDR3 region has the DNA TGTGCCAGCAGCCCCGGAGGGGGCGGGAATCAGCCCCAGCATTTT.

Many counts were recorded for this clonotype. V and J are TRBV7-9 and TRBJ2-7; no definite D call. Germline V gene sequence: CDR1 SEHNR, CDR2 FQNEAQ (reference sequence). Trimming removed 1 base from V and 5 bases from J, with 12 bases in between. The CDR3 loop spans 14 amino acids. CDR3 bases: TGTGCCAGCAGCTTAGATTCCGAGGTTGACGAGCAGTACTTC. This codes for CASSLDSEVDEQYF. The whole variable domain, filled in from reference TRBV7-9 and TRBJ2-7, reads DTGVSQNPRHKITKRGQNVTFRCDPISEHNRLYWYRQTLGQGPEFLTYFQNEAQLEKSRLLSDRFSAERPKGSFSTLEIQRTEQGDSAMYLCASSLDSEVDEQYFGPGTRLTVT.

This clonotype showed up many times. The V call is TRBV15, the J call TRBJ1-2; D ambiguous. The CDR3 is made up of 15 amino acids. Germline loops: CDR1 LNHNV, CDR2 YYDKDF (reference sequence). Trimming took 1 base from V and 2 from J, leaving 11 bases between them. In DNA form, the CDR3 reads TGTGCCACCAGCAGAGTCGGAGGAGGGAACTATGGCTACACCTTC. Translated, it gives CATSRVGGGNYGYTF.

This chain links TRBV27 with TRBJ1-2; 8 bases agree with TRBD1. After removal of 6 bases from V and 7 bases from J, the junction contained 7 bases not matched to a gene. The CDR3 totals 13 residues. Germline loops: CDR1 MNHEY, CDR2 SMNVEV (reference sequence). The CDR3 region is CASSQGALGGYTF. In DNA, the CDR3 is TGTGCCAGCAGCCAGGGGGCCCTTGGTGGCTACACCTTC.

The J gene is TRBJ2-1, the V gene TRBV7-3, with 12 nucleotides matching TRBD2. CDR1 and CDR2 (germline): SGHTA, FQGTGA. This CDR3 is built from 16 residues. J lost 5 bases, V lost 2 bases, and 4 bases had no gene match. The CDR3 protein is CASSLGPSGRDNEQFF. As DNA, the CDR3 is TGTGCCAGCAGCTTAGGTCCTAGCGGGAGGGACAATGAGCAGTTCTTC.

In its sample, this clonotype was seen many times. CDR3: CASSGVWRINEKLFF. CDR3 nucleotides: TGTGCCAGCTCAGGTGTTTGGCGGATTAATGAAAAACTGTTTTTT. This chain uses TRBV2 with TRBJ1-4; no clear D gene. CDR1 SNHLY and CDR2 FYNNEI come from the germline V gene. The CDR3 sequence is 15 residues long. The germline V and J ends were trimmed by 8 bases and 4 bases, with 17 bases remaining between them.

This clonotype has more than one count but fewer than ten. The V and J genes are TRBV2 and TRBJ2-3; 7 nucleotides agree with TRBD2. CDR1 and CDR2 (germline): SNHLY, FYNNEI. The CDR3 consists of 16 residues. Trimming took 6 bases from V and 4 from J; bases not matched to a gene: 13. The CDR3 bases are TGTGCCAGCAGGGAGCAGGGAGCGGGGACTGCAGATACGCAGTATTTT. Translated, it gives CASREQGAGTADTQYF.

This clonotype was observed a handful of times. The chain has TRBV20-1 and TRBJ1-5, with D hard to call. CDR1 and CDR2 (germline): DFQATT, SNEGSKA (reference sequence). Deletions cut 5 bases from V and 6 bases from J, with 23 bases between. This CDR3 has 16 residues. The CDR3 region has the DNA TGCAGTGCTCCAAAACCTTATTTTAAAAAGGGTCAGCCCCAGCATTTT. This gives the protein CSAPKPYFKKGQPQHF.

This clonotype was detected a few times. The rearrangement joins TRBV3-1 to TRBJ1-2; TRBD1 might be the D (6 bases). The CDR3 extends over 13 amino acids. CDR1 LGHDT and CDR2 YNNKEL come from the germline V gene (reference sequence). V was clipped by 4 bases and J by 7 bases, with 13 bases between them. This CDR3 reads CASSPSGTSGYTF. The CDR3 bases are TGTGCCAGCAGCCCTTCCGGGACATCTGGCTACACCTTC.

The chain recombines TRBV5-6 with TRBJ1-3, with 7 nucleotides matching TRBD1. Germline V CDR1 and CDR2: SGHDT, YYEEEE. Trimming cost V 0 bases and J 0 bases; bases outside gene matches: 12. The CDR3 covers 19 residues. In DNA, the CDR3 is TGTGCCAGCAGCTTGGCCGGACCAGGGGGTCTAATCTCTGGAAACACCATATATTTT. Its protein product is CASSLAGPGGLISGNTIYF. The whole variable domain, filled in from reference TRBV5-6 and TRBJ1-3, reads DAGVTQSPTHLIKTRGQQVTLRCSPKSGHDTVSWYQQALGQGPQFIFQYYEEEERQRGNFPDRFSGHQFPNYSSELNVNALLLGDSALYLCASSLAGPGGLISGNTIYFGEGSWLTVV.

This clonotype was counted between two and nine times. The chain recombines TRBV28 with TRBJ2-2; possibly TRBD1 or TRBD2 for D (5 bases each). The germline V gene encodes CDR1 MDHEN and CDR2 SYDVKM. Trimming took off 6 bases at V and 0 bases at J, with 11 bases between the two ends. There are 15 residues in the CDR3. Written as DNA, the CDR3 is TGTGCCAGCAGCGGGACGTACGCGAACACCGGGGAGCTGTTTTTT. Its translation is CASSGTYANTGELFF. Looking up the rest from reference TRBV28 and TRBJ2-2 gives the full variable domain: DVKVTQSSRYLVKRTGEKVFLECVQDMDHENMFWYRQDPGLGLRLIYFSYDVKMKEKGDIPEGYSVSREKKERFSLILESASTNQTSMYLCASSGTYANTGELFFGEGSRLTVL.

This clonotype was observed many times. The rearrangement uses TRBV6-1 and TRBJ1-5; TRBD1 aligns across 7 bases. The ends lost 6 bases at V and 10 bases at J; junction bases unmatched: 9. The CDR3 runs 13 residues. Germline CDR1 and CDR2: MNHNS and SASEGT. CDR3 in amino acids: CASSLTGVEPQHF. The CDR3 bases are TGTGCCAGCAGCTTAACAGGGGTTGAACCCCAGCATTTT.

This clonotype came up a few times. The chain joins TRBV6-1 to TRBJ2-7; maybe TRBD2 (5 bases). The CDR3 sequence is 15 residues long. Germline CDR1 MNHNS, CDR2 SASEGT. V lost 6 bases and J 0 bases, leaving 15 bases between the germline ends. CDR3 in amino acids: CASRPGGLPSYEQYF. The DNA of the CDR3 is TGTGCCAGCAGACCAGGAGGTTTACCCTCCTACGAGCAGTACTTC.

The chain has TRBV7-9 and TRBJ2-5; 15 bases map to TRBD2. The CDR3 consists of 18 residues. CDR1 is SEHNR, CDR2 FQNEAQ, per germline (reference sequence). With V trimmed by 5 bases and J by 5 bases, 12 bases remained unmatched. The CDR3 sequence: CASSPGTSGRQSRETQYF. DNA for the CDR3: TGTGCCAGCAGCCCCGGGACTAGCGGGAGGCAAAGCCGGGAGACCCAGTACTTC.

The chain employs TRBV29-1 and TRBJ2-7; TRBD2 aligns across 8 bases. This CDR3 is 13 amino acids long. The V gene end was trimmed by 5 bases and the J gene end by 7 bases; junction bases not matched to a gene: 10. Per germline, CDR1 SQVTM and CDR2 ANQGSEA. The CDR3 spells CSVFLLAEGEQYF. The CDR3 region has the DNA TGCAGCGTTTTTTTACTAGCGGAGGGGGAGCAGTACTTC.

This clonotype was seen a few times. J is TRBJ2-5 and V is TRBV12-3 or TRBV12-4; D remains unclear. V lost 3 bases to trimming and J lost 4 bases, with 12 bases between them. The CDR3 runs 14 residues. The CDR3 coding sequence is TGTGCCAGCAGTTTCTCGAAGGGAAGAGAGACCCAGTACTTC. Its translation is CASSFSKGRETQYF.

This clonotype came up a few times. The chain has TRBV6-1 and TRBJ2-2; a possible D gene is TRBD2 (6 bases). CDR1 and CDR2 (germline): MNHNS, SASEGT. The CDR3 is 12 residues long. Trimming shortened V by 8 bases and J by 7 bases, and 11 bases separated the two germline ends. DNA of the CDR3: TGTGCCAGCGGTAGCGGAAACGGGGAGCTGTTTTTT. Protein: CASGSGNGELFF.

The table lists this clonotype with a few counts. The V and J genes are TRBV24-1 and TRBJ2-7; D perhaps matches TRBD2 (6 bases). Germline V gene lookup returns CDR1 KGHDR and CDR2 SFDVKD. Deletions cut 5 bases from V and 0 bases from J, with 10 bases between. The CDR3 sequence is 14 residues long. DNA of the CDR3: TGTGCCACCAGTGTCCAGGGACTCTCCTACGAGCAGTACTTC. Its translation: CATSVQGLSYEQYF.

V usage is TRBV7-2 and J usage is TRBJ2-4, with TRBD1 matching over 8 bases. The CDR3 sequence is 14 residues long. Germline lookup yields CDR1 SGHTA and CDR2 FQGNSA. After removal of 5 bases from V and 4 bases from J, the junction contained 4 bases not matched to a gene. DNA of the CDR3: TGTGCCAGCAGCATTGGACAGGGAAAAAACATTCAGTACTTC. It specifies CASSIGQGKNIQYF. Using reference TRBV7-2 and TRBJ2-4 for the parts outside the CDR3, the full variable domain is GAGVSQSPSNKVTEKGKDVELRCDPISGHTALYWYRQSLGQGLEFLIYFQGNSAPDKSGLPSDRFSAERTGGSVSTLTIQRTQQEDSAVYLCASSIGQGKNIQYFGAGTRLSVL.

In this sample, this clonotype turned up many times. V is TRBV28 and J is TRBJ1-2; D remains ambiguous. V lost 6 bases and J lost 3, with 11 bases in between. This CDR3 has 13 residues. CDR1 is MDHEN and CDR2 is SYDVKM in the germline V gene. CDR3 sequence (DNA): TGTGCCAGCAGGACGACGTTGTACTATGGCTACACCTTC. It specifies CASRTTLYYGYTF.

This clonotype was seen a few times. This chain links TRBV28 with TRBJ1-5, with 7 bases that match TRBD1. V dropped 5 bases and J dropped 2; count of bases not matched to a gene: 12. Germline V CDR1 and CDR2: MDHEN, SYDVKM. This CDR3 contains 17 residues. The CDR3, as DNA: TGTGCCAGCAGTACCACCAATTACAGGGGCCGCAATCAGCCCCAGCATTTT. Protein product: CASSTTNYRGRNQPQHF.

This clonotype showed up many times. The rearrangement joins TRBV28 to TRBJ1-1, with 8 bases matching TRBD1. The V and J ends lost 2 bases and 0 bases, in that order; junction bases with no gene match: 2. The CDR3 has 15 amino acids. CDR1 is MDHEN, CDR2 SYDVKM, per germline. CDR3 sequence: CASSLGQGLNTEAFF. The CDR3 nucleotides are TGTGCCAGCAGTTTAGGACAGGGACTGAACACTGAAGCTTTCTTT.